These 7 T cell receptor beta chains were sequenced from one sample in a study of control samples from healthy donors and cancer patients. This table comes from immunoSEQ multiplex PCR, and its TCRdb copy is limited to in-frame clones, with some not included. In the table there are around 170,000 clones, 70% to 90% of which are singletons. The sample was blood. These receptors were taken from a woman aged 25 to 39 in good health.

The chain has TRBV6-1 and TRBJ2-7; 7 nucleotides match TRBD1. Per germline, CDR1 MNHNS and CDR2 SASEGT. The CDR3 loop spans 14 amino acids. V was pared by 0 bases and J by 6 bases, with 5 bases of the junction left unmatched. The CDR3 sequence: CASSEARTGGEQYV. The CDR3 coding sequence is TGTGCCAGCAGTGAAGCCCGGACAGGCGGCGAGCAGTACGTC.

This rearrangement joins TRBV19 to TRBJ1-1, with D perhaps matching TRBD1 (5 bases). The germline gives CDR1 LNHDA, CDR2 SQIVND (reference sequence). V was clipped by 5 bases and J by 4 bases, with 11 bases between them. This CDR3 spans 13 amino acids. This CDR3 is CASSPPQGTEAFF. CDR3 sequence (DNA): TGTGCCAGTAGTCCCCCCCAGGGCACTGAAGCTTTCTTT.

The CDR3 DNA follows: TGTGCCAGTAGTATGGAAGGTTATCAAGAGACCCAGTACTTC. Translation: CASSMEGYQETQYF. This chain uses TRBV19 with TRBJ2-5, with D unclear. The length of the CDR3 is 14 residues. CDR1 is LNHDA, CDR2 SQIVND, per germline (reference sequence). The germline V and J ends were trimmed by 3 bases and 2 bases, with 10 bases remaining between them.

The rearrangement links TRBV29-1 to TRBJ1-5; D remains unclear. The CDR3 length is 13 residues. Trimming stripped 6 bases from V and 4 bases from J, with 13 bases between. Looked up from germline, CDR1 is SQVTM and CDR2 is ANQGSEA. The CDR3 DNA follows: TGCAGCGTCCGAAACTCAGGAAATCAGCCCCAGCATTTT. It specifies CSVRNSGNQPQHF.

V usage is TRBV3-1 (or the pseudogene TRBV3-2) and J usage is TRBJ2-7; 7 bases fit TRBD1. There are 15 residues in the CDR3. From germline, CDR1 is LGHDT and CDR2 YNNKEL (reference sequence). Unmatched junction bases numbered 3, after V lost 1 base and J lost 0 bases. CDR3 coding DNA: TGTGCCAGCAGCCAAGGTTGGACAGGCTCCTACGAGCAGTACTTC. Protein sequence: CASSQGWTGSYEQYF.

The gene calls are TRBV3-1 (or the pseudogene TRBV3-2) and TRBJ2-2, with 7 positions matching TRBD1. The CDR3 runs to 15 residues. The J segment lost 7 bases and the V segment lost 2 bases, leaving 7 bases of the junction unmatched. Germline V lookup: CDR1 LGHDT, CDR2 YNNKEL (reference sequence). CDR3 residues: CASSQRGRANGELFF. CDR3 coding DNA: TGTGCCAGCAGCCAAAGGGGGCGGGCCAACGGGGAGCTGTTTTTT.

The CDR3 loop reads CASSYRKAGGNSEAFF. Here the CDR3 DNA reads TGTGCCAGCAGTTATCGAAAAGCAGGAGGGAATTCTGAAGCTTTCTTT. This chain uses TRBV6-5 with TRBJ1-1; D gene uncertain. Germline V gene lookup returns CDR1 MNHEY and CDR2 SVGAGI. The CDR3 consists of 16 residues. Deletions cut 3 bases from V and 6 bases from J, with 20 bases between.